This section outlines one T cell receptor beta chain sequence together with its context. The sample originates from a study of blood T cell repertoires in COVID-19. Study information: Samples taken during acute and convalescent COVID-19 were collected in the United States, Italy and Spain. Nucleic acid was either cDNA or gDNA, and it came from T cells, B-cell-depleted T cells, or PBMCs.

As handled by the study authors: Reference gene primer amplification gave estimated nucleated cell counts. Sequencing was performed with immunoSEQ multiplex PCR; in TCRdb, only in-frame clones are kept and a portion is missing. V and J calls and clone size are as listed in that table; D and trimming were resolved from the DNA. The sample holds approximately 75,000 clones; 80% to 95% are singletons and the top ten take less than 9%. The clonotype originates from a human donor in a cohort sampled during active COVID-19. What was sequenced was peripheral blood.

CDR3 sequence reads: CASSISSGNTIYF. The CDR3 DNA sequence: TGTGCCAGTAGTATTAGCTCTGGAAACACCATATATTTT. The rearrangement links TRBV19 to TRBJ1-3, with no clear D. The CDR3 is 13 amino acids. Trimming shortened V by 3 bases and J by 0 bases, and 3 bases separated the two germline ends. Germline CDR1 LNHDA, CDR2 SQIVND (reference sequence).